The 24 T cell receptor beta chains reported below all come from one sample, sequenced in a study of Ad26.COV2.S vaccination and SARS-CoV-2 variants. Repertoires were generated with immunoSEQ multiplex PCR, while TCRdb's copy carries only in-frame clones and drops some. The sample shows 250,000 or so clones, 87% of them seen only once. The treatment: roughly 18 received Ad26.COV2.S at low or high dose, single or two shots; roughly five received placebo; per-sample allocation not given. Each sample was drawn 63 days after the first injection (of vaccine or placebo). The sequenced sample was peripheral blood, obtained in a trial of Ad26.COV2.S vaccine versus placebo. All receptors derive from a person between 18 and 59 years old who received the Ad26.COV2.S COVID-19 vaccine or a placebo.

The genes are TRBV5-1 and TRBJ1-2; 7 bases fit TRBD1. The J segment lost 4 bases and the V segment lost 4 bases, leaving 10 bases of the junction unmatched. This CDR3 is built from 15 residues. Looked up from germline, CDR1 is SGHRS and CDR2 is YFSETQ. The chain's CDR3 is CASSGAPGTVYGYTF. The CDR3 coding sequence is TGCGCCAGCAGCGGGGCGCCCGGGACAGTCTATGGCTACACCTTC.

This rearrangement joins TRBV13 to TRBJ2-3; 12 bases agree with TRBD2. Trimming at V came to 0 bases and at J to 5 bases, leaving 6 bases not matched to a gene. The length of the CDR3 is 17 residues. CDR1 PRHDT and CDR2 FYEKMQ come from the germline V gene (reference sequence). The CDR3 bases are TGTGCCAGCAGCTTAGGGCTAGCGGGGGGGCGAGTAGATACGCAGTATTTT. Its translation is CASSLGLAGGRVDTQYF.

V gene TRBV9 combines with J gene TRBJ2-2; 11 nucleotides agree with TRBD2. Unmatched junction bases numbered 6, after V lost 3 bases and J lost 5 bases. Germline V gene lookup returns CDR1 SGDLS and CDR2 YYNGEE. The CDR3 loop spans 16 amino acids. CDR3 coding DNA: TGTGCCAGCAGCGGTCTAGCGGGAGGTTGGACCGGGGAGCTGTTTTTT. Protein product: CASSGLAGGWTGELFF.

This rearrangement joins TRBV5-1 to TRBJ2-5; D is uncertain. From germline, CDR1 is SGHRS and CDR2 YFSETQ. The CDR3 has 15 residues. V lost 5 bases, J lost 4 bases, and 18 bases lay in between. The CDR3 DNA reads as TGCGCCAGCAGATTTGGTGTGTCGGAAGGAGAGACCCAGTACTTC. Translating it yields CASRFGVSEGETQYF.

This clone was seen once. This rearrangement joins TRBV5-1 to TRBJ1-1, with D hard to call. CDR1 SGHRS and CDR2 YFSETQ come from the germline V gene. The CDR3 is 13 amino acids. Trimming cost V 5 bases and J 0 bases, with 8 bases left between them. The CDR3 loop is CASRSLVNTEAFF. The DNA of the CDR3 is TGCGCCAGCAGATCTTTGGTGAACACTGAAGCTTTCTTT.

This chain uses TRBV7-6 with TRBJ1-1; D gene uncertain. In germline, CDR1 is SGHVS, CDR2 FNYEAQ. V lost 2 bases and J 1 base, leaving 5 bases between the germline ends. The CDR3 has 13 amino acids. The CDR3 DNA is TGTGCCAGCAGCTTACGGGGGAACACTGAAGCTTTCTTT. Translating it yields CASSLRGNTEAFF. Supplemented by reference TRBV7-6 and TRBJ1-1, the full variable domain reads GAGVSQSPRYKVTKRGQDVALRCDPISGHVSLYWYRQALGQGPEFLTYFNYEAQQDKSGLPNDRFSAERPEGSISTLTIQRTEQRDSAMYRCASSLRGNTEAFFGQGTRLTVV.

This clone was observed a single time. The chain recombines TRBV7-2 with TRBJ2-4, with D unclear. CDR1 is SGHTA and CDR2 is FQGNSA in the germline V gene. V was shortened by 3 bases and J by 8 bases, with 14 bases between the two germline ends. The CDR3 contains 14 residues. The CDR3 here is CASSFDKGLDIQYF. The DNA of the CDR3 is TGTGCCAGCAGCTTCGACAAGGGCCTCGACATTCAGTACTTC.

The chain recombines TRBV6-2 or TRBV6-3 with TRBJ2-7; perhaps D is TRBD1 or TRBD2 (5 bases each). The germline V and J ends were trimmed by 6 bases and 7 bases, with 19 bases remaining between them. The germline gives CDR1 MNHEY, CDR2 SVGEGT. The CDR3 has 14 amino acids. In DNA form, the CDR3 reads TGTGCCAGCAGCCGGACTGGGGCGGCGAGTGAGCAGTACGTC. Its protein is CASSRTGAASEQYV.

This chain uses TRBV19 with TRBJ1-5; 7 bases are a match to TRBD1. V lost 8 bases to trimming and J lost 0 bases; unmatched junction nucleotides: 16. Germline lookup yields CDR1 LNHDA and CDR2 SQIVND (reference sequence). The CDR3 is 18 residues long. The CDR3 bases are TGTGCCAGTGGTGGTGTCGGGACAGCTTTTTATAGCAATCAGCCCCAGCATTTT. It specifies CASGGVGTAFYSNQPQHF.

This chain connects TRBV18 to TRBJ1-3, with D perhaps TRBD1 (5 bases). CDR1 is KGHSH and CDR2 is LQKENI in the germline V gene. The CDR3 totals 17 residues. Trimming stripped 2 bases from V and 0 bases from J, with 14 bases between. The CDR3 reads CASSPGITGASGNTIYF. DNA of the CDR3: TGTGCCAGCTCACCAGGGATAACAGGCGCCTCTGGAAACACCATATATTTT.

This chain connects TRBV5-4 to TRBJ2-1; 8 nucleotides agree with TRBD2. The V gene's germline CDR1 is SGHNT and CDR2 YYREEE (reference sequence). The V gene end was trimmed by 2 bases and the J gene end by 0 bases; junction bases not matched to a gene: 7. CDR3 length: 17 residues. CDR3 sequence reads: CASSLQFSGNSYNEQFF. CDR3 in DNA: TGTGCCAGCAGCTTACAGTTTAGCGGGAACTCCTACAATGAGCAGTTCTTC.

V is TRBV18 and J is TRBJ1-2, with a weak D call TRBD1 (6 bases). The germline V and J ends were trimmed by 3 bases and 2 bases, with 7 bases remaining between them. Germline CDR1 and CDR2: KGHSH and LQKENI. There are 13 residues in the CDR3. The CDR3 nucleotides read TGTGCCAGCTCACCGGGGGGCAACTATGGCTACACCTTC. This translates into CASSPGGNYGYTF.

The chain carries TRBV11-2 and TRBJ2-1; D remains unclear. The length of the CDR3 is 13 residues. The germline V gene has CDR1 SGHAT and CDR2 FQNNGV. With 2 bases removed from V and 8 bases from J, the gap between germline ends came to 10 bases. The CDR3 DNA reads TGTGCCAGCAGCTTAAGCCCCCGGTATGAGCAGTTCTTC. This gives the protein CASSLSPRYEQFF. Combining the CDR3 with reference TRBV11-2 and TRBJ2-1 gives the whole variable domain EAGVAQSPRYKIIEKRQSVAFWCNPISGHATLYWYQQILGQGPKLLIQFQNNGVVDDSQLPKDRFSAERLKGVDSTLKIQPAKLEDSAVYLCASSLSPRYEQFFGPGTRLTVL.

The CDR3 loop is CASSLEGLAGGPRTDTQYF. CDR3 DNA sequence: TGTGCCAGCAGCTTAGAGGGGCTAGCGGGAGGGCCTCGCACAGATACGCAGTATTTT. The chain couples TRBV7-2 to TRBJ2-3; 12 positions match TRBD2. V shed 1 base and J 1 base; nucleotides not matched to a gene: 9. The CDR3 sequence is 19 residues long. Germline V lookup: CDR1 SGHTA, CDR2 FQGNSA.

This sequence joins TRBV9 and TRBJ2-1, with unresolved D. The V end was cut by 4 bases, the J end by 7 bases, with 9 bases between. The CDR3 extends over 12 amino acids. CDR1 is SGDLS, CDR2 YYNGEE, per germline. The CDR3 spells CASSPQGNEQFF. Here the CDR3 DNA reads TGTGCCAGCAGCCCTCAAGGAAATGAGCAGTTCTTC.

The chain joins TRBV15 to TRBJ1-4, with D perhaps TRBD1 (5 bases). Trimming removed 3 bases from V and 7 bases from J, with 18 bases in between. The CDR3 consists of 16 residues. CDR1 and CDR2 (germline): LNHNV, YYDKDF (reference sequence). DNA of the CDR3: TGTGCCACCAGCAGGGGCCCCGGGGGGTCGGTTGAAAAACTGTTTTTT. Protein: CATSRGPGGSVEKLFF. Using reference TRBV15 and TRBJ1-4 for the parts outside the CDR3, the full variable domain is DAMVIQNPRYQVTQFGKPVTLSCSQTLNHNVMYWYQQKSSQAPKLLFHYYDKDFNNEADTPDNFQSRRPNTSFCFLDIRSPGLGDTAMYLCATSRGPGGSVEKLFFGSGTQLSVL.

This clone is deemed medium-sized (0.01 to 0.1%). This rearrangement joins TRBV19 to TRBJ1-2, with D tentatively TRBD1 (6 bases). CDR3 size: 14 residues. Trimming stripped 6 bases from V and 5 bases from J, with 16 bases between. Germline assignment: CDR1 LNHDA and CDR2 SQIVND (reference sequence). CDR3 residues: CASRRGQGPYGYTF. CDR3 sequence (DNA): TGTGCCAGTAGACGAGGGCAGGGGCCTTATGGCTACACCTTC. The full variable domain, its missing parts supplied by reference TRBV19 and TRBJ1-2, is DGGITQSPKYLFRKEGQNVTLSCEQNLNHDAMYWYRQDPGQGLRLIYYSQIVNDFQKGDIAEGYSVSREKKESFPLTVTSAQKNPTAFYLCASRRGQGPYGYTFGSGTRLTVV.

This sequence joins TRBV6-5 and TRBJ1-2; D is uncertain. The V gene's germline CDR1 is MNHEY and CDR2 SVGAGI. Trimming left V 2 bases short and J 4 bases short, with 8 bases between. The CDR3 covers 13 residues. The CDR3 spells CASSYGRLYGYTF. The CDR3 DNA reads TGTGCCAGCAGTTACGGGCGCCTCTATGGCTACACCTTC.

The rearrangement links TRBV9 to TRBJ1-2; possible D gene TRBD1, 5 bases. V was clipped by 0 bases and J by 4 bases, with 13 bases between them. This CDR3 comprises 15 residues. Germline CDR1 is SGDLS and CDR2 is YYNGEE. As DNA, the CDR3 is TGTGCCAGCAGCGTAGAAGGGGCGGGAGCCTATGGCTACACCTTC. This translates into CASSVEGAGAYGYTF.

This rearrangement joins TRBV12-3 or TRBV12-4 to TRBJ1-5; D remains ambiguous. The CDR3 has 13 residues. Trimming removed 7 bases at V and 3 bases at J, with 10 bases between. The CDR3 is CASTIGPNQPQHF. In DNA, the CDR3 is TGTGCCAGCACCATAGGACCCAATCAGCCCCAGCATTTT.

V gene TRBV9 combines with J gene TRBJ2-3; a possible D gene is TRBD2 (5 bases). The CDR3 length is 16 residues. Trimming stripped 0 bases from V and 2 bases from J, with 13 bases between. Per germline, CDR1 SGDLS and CDR2 YYNGEE. CDR3 residues: CASSVGLTDYTDTQYF. CDR3 in DNA: TGTGCCAGCAGCGTAGGGTTGACTGACTACACAGATACGCAGTATTTT. Supplemented by reference TRBV9 and TRBJ2-3, the full variable domain reads DSGVTQTPKHLITATGQRVTLRCSPRSGDLSVYWYQQSLDQGLQFLIQYYNGEERAKGNILERFSAQQFPDLHSELNLSSLELGDSALYFCASSVGLTDYTDTQYFGPGTRLTVL.

The gene calls are TRBV5-1 and TRBJ2-3; D may be TRBD2 (5 bases). V lost 2 bases to trimming and J lost 2 bases, with 15 bases between them. There are 16 residues in the CDR3. Per germline, CDR1 SGHRS and CDR2 YFSETQ. The CDR3: CASSLGRGLLTDTQYF. Here the CDR3 DNA reads TGCGCCAGCAGCTTAGGACGGGGTTTACTCACAGATACGCAGTATTTT.

The rearrangement links TRBV10-1 to TRBJ2-3; 11 bases align to TRBD2. CDR3 length equals 18 residues. The ends lost 3 bases at V and 1 base at J; junction bases unmatched: 9. The germline V gene encodes CDR1 WNHNN and CDR2 SYGVQD (reference sequence). The CDR3 protein is CASSDYSTSGIGTDTQYF. Written as DNA, the CDR3 is TGCGCCAGCAGTGATTACTCGACTAGCGGGATTGGCACAGATACGCAGTATTTT.

CDR3 bases: TGTGCCAGCAGCCCGACCTTCGATCAGCCCCAGCATTTT. This gives the protein CASSPTFDQPQHF. The chain links TRBV4-2 to TRBJ1-5, with D unresolved. Germline V lookup: CDR1 LGHNA, CDR2 YNFKEQ. The CDR3 contains 13 residues. V lost 4 bases, J lost 5 bases, and 9 bases lay in between.